This T cell receptor beta chain was captured in a study of blood T cell repertoires in COVID-19. Study-level background: Samples representing acute and convalescent COVID-19 were sourced from the United States, Italy and Spain. The analysed material was cDNA or gDNA that came from T cells, B-cell-depleted T cells, or PBMCs.

The CDR3 contains 11 residues. V was trimmed by 5 bases and J by 4 bases, leaving 7 bases between them. Germline CDR1 is SGHRS and CDR2 is YFSETQ. Per the study methods: Reference gene primer amplification gave nucleated cell count estimates. Measured with immunoSEQ multiplex PCR; TCRdb has only the in-frame clones, and not every one. From that table come the V and J calls and clone size; the DNA was used to work out D and trimming. This sample has over 75,000 clones, with 86% found just once. Sequencing was carried out using peripheral blood. The origin of this receptor is a human donor in a cohort sampled during active COVID-19. V is TRBV5-1 and J is TRBJ2-7; no clear D gene. Here the CDR3 reads CASRDTYEQYF. The CDR3 nucleotides read TGCGCCAGCAGAGATACATACGAGCAGTACTTC.